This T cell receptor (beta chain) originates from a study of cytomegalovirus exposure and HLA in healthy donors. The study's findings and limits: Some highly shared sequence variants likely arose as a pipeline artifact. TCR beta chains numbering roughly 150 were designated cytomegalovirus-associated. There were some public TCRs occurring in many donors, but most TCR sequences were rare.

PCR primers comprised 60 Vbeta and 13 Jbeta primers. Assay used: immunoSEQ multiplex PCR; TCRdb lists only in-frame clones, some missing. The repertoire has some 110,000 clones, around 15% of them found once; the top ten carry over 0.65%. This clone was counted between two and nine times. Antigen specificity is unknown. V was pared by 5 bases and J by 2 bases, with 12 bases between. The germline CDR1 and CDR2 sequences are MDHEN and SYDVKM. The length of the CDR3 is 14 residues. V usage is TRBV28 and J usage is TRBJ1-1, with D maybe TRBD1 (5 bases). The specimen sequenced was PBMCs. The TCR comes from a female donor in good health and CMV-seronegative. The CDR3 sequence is CASSIHGGNTEAFF. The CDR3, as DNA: TGTGCCAGCAGTATTCACGGGGGTAACACTGAAGCTTTCTTT.